The rows below give T cell receptor beta chains drawn from one sample of a study of cytomegalovirus exposure and HLA in healthy donors. Repertoires were generated with immunoSEQ multiplex PCR, while TCRdb's copy carries only in-frame clones and drops some. This sample has roughly 240,000 clones, with around 76% found just once. Material for sequencing was PBMCs. These TCRs come from a woman aged 40 to 50 in good health and CMV-seropositive. Both conserved end residues are part of each CDR3. Fields, in order: J gene, clone size, D gene, V gene, CDR3 protein, CDR3 DNA. The D gene is left open where the match is weak. Clone size appears in some rows only: once, few, many, or a class for an expanded clone.

J gene: TRBJ2-1
clone size: .
D gene: .
V gene: TRBV20-1
CDR3 protein: CSAKSHNEQFF
CDR3 DNA: TGCAGTGCTAAAAGCCACAATGAGCAGTTCTTC

J gene: TRBJ1-2
clone size: .
D gene: TRBD1
V gene: TRBV7-6
CDR3 protein: CASSERDSVTLGGYTF
CDR3 DNA: TGTGCCAGCAGCGAACGGGACAGCGTTACTTTAGGGGGCTACACCTTC

J gene: TRBJ1-1
clone size: .
D gene: TRBD1
V gene: TRBV29-1
CDR3 protein: CSATGGNTEAFF
CDR3 DNA: TGCAGCGCTACAGGGGGGAACACTGAAGCTTTCTTT

J gene: TRBJ1-1
clone size: .
D gene: .
V gene: TRBV5-1
CDR3 protein: CASSLNLRVAEAFF
CDR3 DNA: TGCGCCAGCAGCTTGAATTTGCGTGTGGCTGAAGCTTTCTTT

J gene: TRBJ2-5
clone size: .
D gene: .
V gene: TRBV7-9
CDR3 protein: CASSLNVVETQYF
CDR3 DNA: TGTGCCAGCAGCTTAAACGTAGTAGAGACCCAGTACTTC

J gene: TRBJ1-1
clone size: .
D gene: .
V gene: TRBV15
CDR3 protein: CATSRDLSRVGTEAFF
CDR3 DNA: TGTGCCACCAGCAGAGATCTATCCAGGGTGGGCACTGAAGCTTTCTTT

J gene: TRBJ1-2
clone size: .
D gene: TRBD1
V gene: TRBV9
CDR3 protein: CASSPEGQGYYGYTF
CDR3 DNA: TGTGCCAGCAGCCCAGAGGGACAGGGGTACTATGGCTACACCTTC

J gene: TRBJ1-5
clone size: .
D gene: .
V gene: TRBV19
CDR3 protein: CASSTPDSLNQPQHF
CDR3 DNA: TGTGCCAGTAGTACTCCGGACAGTTTAAATCAGCCCCAGCATTTT

J gene: TRBJ1-3
clone size: .
D gene: TRBD1
V gene: TRBV2
CDR3 protein: CASSVNSGGAGNTIYF
CDR3 DNA: TGTGCCAGCAGTGTAAACTCAGGGGGCGCGGGAAACACCATATATTTT

J gene: TRBJ1-3
clone size: .
D gene: TRBD1
V gene: TRBV10-3
CDR3 protein: CAISGLQGPGNTIYF
CDR3 DNA: TGTGCCATCAGTGGGCTACAGGGGCCTGGAAACACCATATATTTT

J gene: TRBJ2-1
clone size: .
D gene: TRBD1
V gene: TRBV7-9
CDR3 protein: CASSPGTGEVDEQFF
CDR3 DNA: TGTGCCAGCAGTCCGGGGACAGGGGAAGTGGATGAGCAGTTCTTC

J gene: TRBJ2-7
clone size: .
D gene: TRBD2
V gene: TRBV5-1
CDR3 protein: CASSVRQLTSGGSSYEQYF
CDR3 DNA: TGCGCCAGCAGCGTTCGTCAGTTGACTAGCGGGGGGAGCTCCTACGAGCAGTACTTC

J gene: TRBJ1-6
clone size: once
D gene: .
V gene: TRBV6-5
CDR3 protein: CASSYSAGRASPLHF
CDR3 DNA: TGTGCCAGCAGTTACTCGGCAGGGCGCGCTTCACCCCTCCACTTT

J gene: TRBJ1-5
clone size: .
D gene: .
V gene: TRBV5-5
CDR3 protein: CASSLAGDNQPQHF
CDR3 DNA: TGTGCCAGCAGCTTGGCCGGAGACAATCAGCCCCAGCATTTT

J gene: TRBJ2-3
clone size: .
D gene: TRBD1
V gene: TRBV6-1
CDR3 protein: CASSEARWTGTDTQYF
CDR3 DNA: TGTGCCAGCAGTGAAGCGCGGTGGACAGGGACAGATACGCAGTATTTT

J gene: TRBJ1-3
clone size: once
D gene: .
V gene: TRBV7-2
CDR3 protein: CASSSPVDNGNTIYF
CDR3 DNA: TGTGCCAGCAGCAGCCCTGTGGACAATGGAAACACCATATATTTT

J gene: TRBJ2-5
clone size: .
D gene: TRBD1
V gene: TRBV30
CDR3 protein: CAWSALRQGLETQYF
CDR3 DNA: TGTGCCTGGAGTGCACTTCGACAGGGGTTGGAGACCCAGTACTTC

J gene: TRBJ1-1
clone size: .
D gene: .
V gene: TRBV5-1
CDR3 protein: CASRLEGGNTEAFF
CDR3 DNA: TGCGCCAGCAGGCTGGAGGGCGGGAACACTGAAGCTTTCTTT

J gene: TRBJ2-3
clone size: .
D gene: TRBD2
V gene: TRBV5-4
CDR3 protein: CASGNRAGGLDTQYF
CDR3 DNA: TGTGCCAGCGGCAACAGGGCGGGGGGATTAGATACGCAGTATTTT

J gene: TRBJ2-1
clone size: .
D gene: TRBD2
V gene: TRBV5-1
CDR3 protein: CASSLSGSGYNEQFF
CDR3 DNA: TGCGCCAGCAGCCTAAGCGGGAGTGGGTACAATGAGCAGTTCTTC

J gene: TRBJ2-7
clone size: few
D gene: TRBD2
V gene: TRBV19
CDR3 protein: CASSMGLGLYEQYF
CDR3 DNA: TGTGCCAGTAGTATGGGACTAGGGCTCTACGAGCAGTACTTC

J gene: TRBJ1-4
clone size: few
D gene: .
V gene: TRBV30
CDR3 protein: CAFSLGGEKLFF
CDR3 DNA: TGTGCCTTTAGTCTAGGAGGTGAAAAACTGTTTTTT

J gene: TRBJ1-5
clone size: .
D gene: .
V gene: TRBV27
CDR3 protein: CASRTRTDSNQPQHF
CDR3 DNA: TGTGCCAGCAGGACACGGACAGATAGCAATCAGCCCCAGCATTTT

J gene: TRBJ2-6
clone size: few
D gene: TRBD1
V gene: TRBV28
CDR3 protein: CASSRQGLAAGANVLTF
CDR3 DNA: TGTGCCAGCAGTCGACAGGGGTTGGCAGCAGGGGCCAACGTCCTGACTTTC

J gene: TRBJ2-3
clone size: .
D gene: .
V gene: TRBV7-2
CDR3 protein: CASSLAPDTSTDTQYF
CDR3 DNA: TGTGCCAGCAGCTTAGCGCCGGACACTAGCACAGATACGCAGTATTTT

J gene: TRBJ1-1
clone size: .
D gene: .
V gene: TRBV27
CDR3 protein: CASSGQNTEAFF
CDR3 DNA: TGTGCCAGCAGTGGGCAGAACACTGAAGCTTTCTTT

J gene: TRBJ1-5
clone size: .
D gene: .
V gene: TRBV28
CDR3 protein: CASSLSPGSGLKPQHF
CDR3 DNA: TGTGCCAGCAGTTTGTCTCCTGGATCGGGTCTGAAGCCCCAGCATTTT

J gene: TRBJ1-5
clone size: .
D gene: TRBD1
V gene: TRBV11-3
CDR3 protein: CASSRDSDQPQHF
CDR3 DNA: TGTGCCAGCAGCCGGGACAGCGATCAGCCCCAGCATTTT

J gene: TRBJ2-7
clone size: .
D gene: .
V gene: TRBV9
CDR3 protein: CASSVAAGGSYEQYF
CDR3 DNA: TGTGCCAGCAGCGTAGCGGCGGGTGGCTCCTACGAGCAGTACTTC

J gene: TRBJ2-1
clone size: .
D gene: TRBD2
V gene: TRBV6-6
CDR3 protein: CATREGSYNEQFF
CDR3 DNA: TGTGCCACCAGGGAGGGCTCCTACAATGAGCAGTTCTTC

J gene: TRBJ2-2
clone size: .
D gene: TRBD1
V gene: TRBV6-6
CDR3 protein: CASINRGRLDTGELFF
CDR3 DNA: TGTGCCAGTATAAACAGGGGACGGTTGGACACCGGGGAGCTGTTTTTT